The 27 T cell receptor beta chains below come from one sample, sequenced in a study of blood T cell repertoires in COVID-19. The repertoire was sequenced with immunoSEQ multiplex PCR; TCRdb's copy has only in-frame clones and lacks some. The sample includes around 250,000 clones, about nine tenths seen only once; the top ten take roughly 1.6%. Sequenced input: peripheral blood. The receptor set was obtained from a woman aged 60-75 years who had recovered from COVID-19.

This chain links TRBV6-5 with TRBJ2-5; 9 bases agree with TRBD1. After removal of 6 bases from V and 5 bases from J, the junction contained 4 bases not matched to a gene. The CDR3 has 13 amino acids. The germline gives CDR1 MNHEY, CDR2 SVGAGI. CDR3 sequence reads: CASRGQGRETQYF. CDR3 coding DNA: TGTGCCAGCAGGGGACAGGGTCGGGAGACCCAGTACTTC.

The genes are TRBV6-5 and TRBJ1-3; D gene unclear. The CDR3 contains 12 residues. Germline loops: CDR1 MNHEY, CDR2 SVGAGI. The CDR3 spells CAARSSGNTIYF. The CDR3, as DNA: TGTGCAGCTAGGTCTTCCGGAAACACCATATATTTT.

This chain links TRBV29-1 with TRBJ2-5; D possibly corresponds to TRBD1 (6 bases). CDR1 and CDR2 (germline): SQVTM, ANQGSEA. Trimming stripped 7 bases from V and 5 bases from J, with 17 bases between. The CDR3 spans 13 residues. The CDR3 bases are TGCAGCGCGAACACAGGGCCCGGCGAGACCCAGTACTTC. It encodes CSANTGPGETQYF.

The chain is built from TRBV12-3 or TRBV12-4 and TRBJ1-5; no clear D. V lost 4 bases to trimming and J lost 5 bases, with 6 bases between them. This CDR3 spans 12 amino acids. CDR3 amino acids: CASSSGYQPQHF. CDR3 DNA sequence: TGTGCCAGCAGTTCCGGGTATCAGCCCCAGCATTTT.

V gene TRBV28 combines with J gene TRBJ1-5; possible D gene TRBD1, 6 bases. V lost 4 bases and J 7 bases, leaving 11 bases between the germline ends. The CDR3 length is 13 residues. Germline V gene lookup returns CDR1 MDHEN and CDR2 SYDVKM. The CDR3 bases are TGTGCCAGCAGTTCCCAAAGGGGGCAGCCCCAGCATTTT. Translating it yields CASSSQRGQPQHF. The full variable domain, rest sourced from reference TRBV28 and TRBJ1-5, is DVKVTQSSRYLVKRTGEKVFLECVQDMDHENMFWYRQDPGLGLRLIYFSYDVKMKEKGDIPEGYSVSREKKERFSLILESASTNQTSMYLCASSSQRGQPQHFGDGTRLSIL.

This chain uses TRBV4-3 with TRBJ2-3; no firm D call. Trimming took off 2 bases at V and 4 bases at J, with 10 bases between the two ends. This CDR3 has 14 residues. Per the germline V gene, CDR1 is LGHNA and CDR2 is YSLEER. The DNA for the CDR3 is TGCGCCAGCAGCCAAAGCGAGAGGCCAGATACGCAGTATTTT. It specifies CASSQSERPDTQYF.

For the CDR3, the DNA is TGCAGCGCCGCCGCGGGATCGGGCTACACCTTC. Translation: CSAAAGSGYTF. The rearrangement uses TRBV29-1 and TRBJ1-2, with D unresolved. The V end lost 7 bases, the J end lost 8 bases, and 14 bases lay between the germline ends. Germline CDR1 is SQVTM and CDR2 is ANQGSEA. CDR3 size: 11 residues.

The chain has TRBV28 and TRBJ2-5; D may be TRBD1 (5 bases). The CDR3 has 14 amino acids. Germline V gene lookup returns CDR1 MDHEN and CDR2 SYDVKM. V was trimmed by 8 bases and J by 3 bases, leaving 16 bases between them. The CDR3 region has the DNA TGTGCCAGCTTCACAGGAGTCAGGAAAGAGACCCAGTACTTC. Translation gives CASFTGVRKETQYF.

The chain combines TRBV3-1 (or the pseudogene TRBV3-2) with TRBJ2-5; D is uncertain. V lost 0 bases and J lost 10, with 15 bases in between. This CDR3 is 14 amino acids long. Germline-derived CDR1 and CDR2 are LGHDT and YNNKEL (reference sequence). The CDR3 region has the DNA TGTGCCAGCAGCCAAGATCGGGTAGCTGTAGTCCAGTACTTC. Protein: CASSQDRVAVVQYF.

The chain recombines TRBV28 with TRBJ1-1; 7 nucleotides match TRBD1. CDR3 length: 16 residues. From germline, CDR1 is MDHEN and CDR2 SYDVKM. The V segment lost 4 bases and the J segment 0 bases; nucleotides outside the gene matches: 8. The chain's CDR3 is CASSSPGTAMNTEAFF. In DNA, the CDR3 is TGTGCCAGCAGTTCACCAGGGACAGCCATGAACACTGAAGCTTTCTTT. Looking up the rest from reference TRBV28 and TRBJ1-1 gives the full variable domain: DVKVTQSSRYLVKRTGEKVFLECVQDMDHENMFWYRQDPGLGLRLIYFSYDVKMKEKGDIPEGYSVSREKKERFSLILESASTNQTSMYLCASSSPGTAMNTEAFFGQGTRLTVV.

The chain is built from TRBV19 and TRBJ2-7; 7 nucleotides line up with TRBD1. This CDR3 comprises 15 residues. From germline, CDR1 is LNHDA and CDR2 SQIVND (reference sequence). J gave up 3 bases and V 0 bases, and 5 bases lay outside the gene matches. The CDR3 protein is CASSIDRGSVYEQYF. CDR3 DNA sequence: TGTGCCAGTAGTATAGACAGGGGGTCGGTCTACGAGCAGTACTTC.

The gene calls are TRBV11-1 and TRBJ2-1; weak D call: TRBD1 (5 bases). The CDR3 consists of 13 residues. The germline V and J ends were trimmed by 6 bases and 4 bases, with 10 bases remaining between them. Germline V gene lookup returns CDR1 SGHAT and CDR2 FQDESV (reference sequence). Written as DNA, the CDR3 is TGTGCCAGCAGAAAACAGGAGTACAATGAGCAGTTCTTC. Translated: CASRKQEYNEQFF.

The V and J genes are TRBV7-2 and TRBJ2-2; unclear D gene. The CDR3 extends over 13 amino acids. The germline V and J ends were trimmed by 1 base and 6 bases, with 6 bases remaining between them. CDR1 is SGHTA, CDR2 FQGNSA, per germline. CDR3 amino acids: CASSLGVPGELFF. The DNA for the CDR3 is TGTGCCAGCAGCTTAGGCGTCCCCGGGGAGCTGTTTTTT.

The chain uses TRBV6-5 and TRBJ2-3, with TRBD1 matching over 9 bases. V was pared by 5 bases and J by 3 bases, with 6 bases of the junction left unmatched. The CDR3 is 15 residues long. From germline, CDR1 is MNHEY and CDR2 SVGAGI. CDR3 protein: CASSTPGQGTDTQYF. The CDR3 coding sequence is TGTGCCAGCAGTACTCCGGGACAGGGAACAGATACGCAGTATTTT.

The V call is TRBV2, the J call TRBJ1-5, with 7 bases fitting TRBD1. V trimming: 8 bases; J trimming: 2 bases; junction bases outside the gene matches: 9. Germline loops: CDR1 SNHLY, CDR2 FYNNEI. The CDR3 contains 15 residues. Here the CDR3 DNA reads TGTGCCAGCGAATGGACAGGAGGGGGCAATCAGCCCCAGCATTTT. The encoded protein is CASEWTGGGNQPQHF. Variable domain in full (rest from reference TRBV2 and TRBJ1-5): EPEVTQTPSHQVTQMGQEVILRCVPISNHLYFYWYRQILGQKVEFLVSFYNNEISEKSEIFDDQFSVERPDGSNFTLKIRSTKLEDSAMYFCASEWTGGGNQPQHFGDGTRLSIL.

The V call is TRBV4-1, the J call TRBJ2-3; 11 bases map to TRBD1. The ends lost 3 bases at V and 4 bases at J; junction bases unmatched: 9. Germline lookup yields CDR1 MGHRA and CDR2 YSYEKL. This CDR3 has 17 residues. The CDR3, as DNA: TGCGCCAGCAGCCACCAGGACAGGGGGCTTTTCGCAGATACGCAGTATTTT. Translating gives CASSHQDRGLFADTQYF.

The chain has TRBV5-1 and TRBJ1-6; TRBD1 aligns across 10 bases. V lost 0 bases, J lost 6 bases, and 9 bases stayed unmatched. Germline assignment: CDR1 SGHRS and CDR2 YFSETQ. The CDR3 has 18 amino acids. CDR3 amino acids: CASSLELGTGAPNSPLHF. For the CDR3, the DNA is TGCGCCAGCAGCTTGGAGCTGGGGACAGGGGCCCCTAATTCACCCCTCCACTTT.

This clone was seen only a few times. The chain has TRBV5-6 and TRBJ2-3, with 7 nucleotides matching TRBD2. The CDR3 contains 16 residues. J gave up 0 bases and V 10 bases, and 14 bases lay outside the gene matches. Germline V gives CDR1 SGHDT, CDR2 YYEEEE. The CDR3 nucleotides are TGTGCCTGCATGAGGGGACTACTCACTAGCACAGATACGCAGTATTTT. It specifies CACMRGLLTSTDTQYF.

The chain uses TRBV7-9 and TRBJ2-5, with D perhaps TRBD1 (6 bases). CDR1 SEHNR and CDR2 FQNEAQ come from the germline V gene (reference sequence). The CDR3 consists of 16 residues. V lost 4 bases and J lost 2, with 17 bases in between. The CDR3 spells CASSSGATLLQETQYF. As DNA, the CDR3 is TGTGCCAGCAGCTCAGGGGCTACTCTCCTACAAGAGACCCAGTACTTC.

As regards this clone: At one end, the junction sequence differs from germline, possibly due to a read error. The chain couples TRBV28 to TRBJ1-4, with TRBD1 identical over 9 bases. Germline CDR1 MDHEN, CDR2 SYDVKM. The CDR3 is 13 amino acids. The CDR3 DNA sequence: TGTGCCAGCAGTTTTCCTGCGGGACAGGGAATAATTTTT. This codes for CASSFPAGQGIIF. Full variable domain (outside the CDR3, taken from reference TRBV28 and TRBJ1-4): DVKVTQSSRYLVKRTGEKVFLECVQDMDHENMFWYRQDPGLGLRLIYFSYDVKMKEKGDIPEGYSVSREKKERFSLILESASTNQTSMYLCASSFPAGQGIIFGSGTQLSVL.

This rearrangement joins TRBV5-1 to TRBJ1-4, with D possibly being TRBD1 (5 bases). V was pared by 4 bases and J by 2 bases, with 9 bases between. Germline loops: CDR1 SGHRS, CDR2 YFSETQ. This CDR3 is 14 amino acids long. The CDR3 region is CASSPRVTNEKLFF. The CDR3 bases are TGCGCCAGCAGCCCCAGGGTGACTAATGAAAAACTGTTTTTT. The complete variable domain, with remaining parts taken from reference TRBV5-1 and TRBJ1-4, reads KAGVTQTPRYLIKTRGQQVTLSCSPISGHRSVSWYQQTPGQGLQFLFEYFSETQRNKGNFPGRFSGRQFSNSRSEMNVSTLELGDSALYLCASSPRVTNEKLFFGSGTQLSVL.

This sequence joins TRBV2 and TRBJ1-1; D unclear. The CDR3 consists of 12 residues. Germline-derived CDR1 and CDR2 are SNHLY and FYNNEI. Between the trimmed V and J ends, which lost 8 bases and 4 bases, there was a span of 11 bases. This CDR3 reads CASLREGTEAFF. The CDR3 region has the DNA TGTGCCAGCTTGCGGGAGGGCACTGAAGCTTTCTTT.

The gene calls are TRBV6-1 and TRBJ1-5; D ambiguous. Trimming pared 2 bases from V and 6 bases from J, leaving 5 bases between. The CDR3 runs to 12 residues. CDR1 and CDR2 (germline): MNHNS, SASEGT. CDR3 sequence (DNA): TGTGCCAGCAGTGAACTTTTTCAGCCCCAGCATTTT. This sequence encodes CASSELFQPQHF.

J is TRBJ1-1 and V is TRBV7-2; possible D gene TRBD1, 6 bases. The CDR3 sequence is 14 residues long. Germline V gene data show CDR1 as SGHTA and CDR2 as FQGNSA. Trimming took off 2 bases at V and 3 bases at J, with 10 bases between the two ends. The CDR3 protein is CASSLYRADTEAFF. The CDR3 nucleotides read TGTGCCAGCAGCTTATACAGGGCGGACACTGAAGCTTTCTTT.

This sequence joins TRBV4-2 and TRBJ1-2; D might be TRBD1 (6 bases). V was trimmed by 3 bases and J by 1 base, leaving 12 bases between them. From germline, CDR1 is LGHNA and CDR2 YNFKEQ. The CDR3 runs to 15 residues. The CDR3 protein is CASSQPTGDNYGYTF. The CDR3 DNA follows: TGTGCCAGCAGCCAGCCGACAGGTGATAACTATGGCTACACCTTC.

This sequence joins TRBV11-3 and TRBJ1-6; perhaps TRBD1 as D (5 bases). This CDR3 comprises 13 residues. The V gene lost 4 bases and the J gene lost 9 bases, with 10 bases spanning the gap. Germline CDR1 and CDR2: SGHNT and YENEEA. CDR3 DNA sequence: TGTGCCAGCAGCTCCCAGGGAGGTTCACCCCTCCACTTT. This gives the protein CASSSQGGSPLHF.

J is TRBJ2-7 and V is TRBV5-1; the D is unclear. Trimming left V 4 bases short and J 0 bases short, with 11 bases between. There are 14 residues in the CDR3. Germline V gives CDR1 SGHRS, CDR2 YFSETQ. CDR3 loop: CASSERPSSYEQYF. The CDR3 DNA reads TGCGCCAGCAGCGAGAGGCCGAGCTCCTACGAGCAGTACTTC.